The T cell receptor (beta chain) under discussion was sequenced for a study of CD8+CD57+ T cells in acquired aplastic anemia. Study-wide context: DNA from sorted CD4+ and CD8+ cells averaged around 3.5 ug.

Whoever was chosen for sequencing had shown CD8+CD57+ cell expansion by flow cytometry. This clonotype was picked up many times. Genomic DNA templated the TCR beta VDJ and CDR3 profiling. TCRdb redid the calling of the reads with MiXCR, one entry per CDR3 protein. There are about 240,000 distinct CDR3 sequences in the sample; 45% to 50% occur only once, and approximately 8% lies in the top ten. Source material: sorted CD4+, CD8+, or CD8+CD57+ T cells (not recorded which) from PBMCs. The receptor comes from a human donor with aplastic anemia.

The CDR3 coding sequence is TGTGCCAGCAGTGAGCTCTCAGGGGACACCGGGGAGCTGTTTTTT. Translating gives CASSELSGDTGELFF. V gene TRBV25-1 combines with J gene TRBJ2-2; maybe TRBD1 (6 bases). The CDR3 runs 15 residues. Germline values: CDR1 MGHDK, CDR2 SYGVNS. Trimming removed 3 bases at V and 3 bases at J, with 11 bases between.